This TCR beta chain was recovered during a study of vaccination and CD4 T cells after COVID-19. As for the study in general: A median of 101 days (range 35 to 161) separated diagnosis from post-COVID sampling.

This clonotype was counted only a few times. Its target is unknown. Sequencing of DNA taken from cultured CD4+ T cells relied on the Oncomine TCR Beta short-read assay. Via MiXCR, TCRdb re-called the PCR reads, giving one row per CDR3 protein. The sample shows about 18,000 distinct CDR3 sequences, 55% of them seen only once. Noted treatment: roughly nine-day PBMC culture with coronavirus spike peptide pools or control peptides (ViraFEST assay). In the ViraFEST assay, peptide-pool expansion preceded TCR sequencing of expanded clonotypes. The CDR3 loop spans 12 amino acids. Germline loops: CDR1 GTSNPN, CDR2 SVGIG (reference sequence). Between the trimmed V and J ends, which lost 5 bases and 2 bases, there was a span of 7 bases.

The sequence derives from a human donor who had recovered from COVID-19. Sequenced material: CD4+ T cells from blood, cultured in vitro. The chain couples TRBV30 to TRBJ1-3; D is unclear. The CDR3 nucleotides are TGTGCCTGGGCCCAGACTGGAAACACCATATATTTT. Translated, it gives CAWAQTGNTIYF.